The source of this TCR beta chain is a study of spatial heterogeneity in lung cancer. In the study overall: Compared with alpha-chain sequences, beta-chain sequences were consistently detected in greater numbers. Raw-read counts averaged over ten per unique TCR and UMI combination.

The V gene lost 3 bases and the J gene lost 2 bases, with 9 bases spanning the gap. There are 14 residues in the CDR3. Germline V gene sequence: CDR1 SGHRS, CDR2 YFSETQ. This clonotype is medium-sized. One entry per CDR3 protein results from TCRdb running MiXCR on the 5' RACE reads. The repertoire holds 7,000 or so distinct CDR3 sequences, with less than 6% as singletons. Time point reported: sample taken at primary tumor resection. Unsorted whole RNA of tumor, nontumor lung or frozen PBMC was sequenced. The sequences come from normal lung tissue next to the tumor, collected at surgery. The sequence derives from a female donor with early-stage non-small cell lung cancer. The rearrangement links TRBV5-1 to TRBJ2-1; D remains ambiguous. The CDR3 coding sequence is TGCGCCAGCAGCTCCGGGTTAGCCTACAATGAGCAGTTCTTC. Its translation: CASSSGLAYNEQFF.